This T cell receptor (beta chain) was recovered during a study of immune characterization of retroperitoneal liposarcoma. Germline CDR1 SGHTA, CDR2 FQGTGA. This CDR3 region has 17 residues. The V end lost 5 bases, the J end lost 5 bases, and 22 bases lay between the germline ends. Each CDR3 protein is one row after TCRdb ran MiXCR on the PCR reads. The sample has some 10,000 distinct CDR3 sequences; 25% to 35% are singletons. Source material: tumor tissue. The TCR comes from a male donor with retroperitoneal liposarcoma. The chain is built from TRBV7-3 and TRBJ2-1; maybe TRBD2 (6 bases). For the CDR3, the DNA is TGTGCCAGCAGCGCCGTCGGTCGGGGGAGTAGGCACAATGAGCAGTTCTTC. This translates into CASSAVGRGSRHNEQFF.